Each of the 12 T cell receptor beta chains below was sequenced from the same sample in a study of T cell responses to AZD1222 COVID-19 vaccine (dated by TCRdb to the early 2020s). Receptor amplification or capture employed the immunoSEQ multiplex PCR assay. In TCRdb, the immuneACCESS table is reduced to in-frame sequences with V and J assigned. These tables do not hold every clone; where another copy was compared, an unresolved V gene accounts for under half, and the others remain unexplained. The sample table records approximately 82,000 clones; roughly 85% of these occur just once. Jointly, the top ten make up about 13% of the sample. Taken with the paper, the label for time point translates to: baseline before first vaccination. Specimen: peripheral blood, collected on day 0 of AZD1222 vaccination. These receptors all come from an adult in good health.

The chain combines TRBV30 with TRBJ1-6; D remains unclear. The CDR3 totals 14 residues. V gave up 4 bases and J gave up 3 bases, with 10 bases separating them. The germline gives CDR1 GTSNPN, CDR2 SVGIG (reference sequence). Written as DNA, the CDR3 is TGTGCCTGGACCCTGCAGAACTATAATTCACCCCTCCACTTT. Residues: CAWTLQNYNSPLHF.

V is TRBV4-2 and J is TRBJ2-5; D is perhaps TRBD2 (6 bases). This CDR3 region has 15 residues. V lost 0 bases and J 2 bases, leaving 10 bases between the germline ends. Germline V lookup: CDR1 LGHNA, CDR2 YNFKEQ. The CDR3 reads CASSQDVRGQETQYF. The CDR3 region has the DNA TGTGCCAGCAGCCAAGACGTGCGGGGACAAGAGACCCAGTACTTC.

The chain links TRBV24-1 to TRBJ1-6; 7 nucleotides align to TRBD1. Germline CDR1 is KGHDR and CDR2 is SFDVKD. This CDR3 contains 18 residues. J lost 4 bases, V lost 6 bases, and 14 bases had no gene match. The CDR3, as DNA: TGTGCCACCAGTCCAAGGACAGGCACACGCTATTATAATTCACCCCTCCACTTT. Its protein product is CATSPRTGTRYYNSPLHF.

The rearrangement uses TRBV2 and TRBJ1-1; 7 bases fit TRBD1. In germline, CDR1 is SNHLY, CDR2 FYNNEI. This CDR3 spans 12 amino acids. V was clipped by 10 bases and J by 10 bases; unmatched bases: 12. The CDR3 nucleotides are TGTGCCACCATGACAGGGACGGCGGGAGCTTTCTTT. As protein: CATMTGTAGAFF.

The V call is TRBV19, the J call TRBJ2-3, with 12 bases matching TRBD2. Unmatched junction bases numbered 13, after V lost 3 bases and J lost 6 bases. The CDR3 has 18 residues. Germline CDR1 LNHDA, CDR2 SQIVND (reference sequence). In nucleotides, the CDR3 is TGTGCCAGTAGTATCCGAATTTTACTAGCGGGGGGCCGGGATACGCAGTATTTT. This translates into CASSIRILLAGGRDTQYF. Full variable domain (rest looked up from reference TRBV19 and TRBJ2-3): DGGITQSPKYLFRKEGQNVTLSCEQNLNHDAMYWYRQDPGQGLRLIYYSQIVNDFQKGDIAEGYSVSREKKESFPLTVTSAQKNPTAFYLCASSIRILLAGGRDTQYFGPGTRLTVL.

V gene TRBV30 combines with J gene TRBJ1-5; D is ambiguous. Looked up from germline, CDR1 is GTSNPN and CDR2 is SVGIG (reference sequence). Between the trimmed V and J ends, which lost 2 bases and 7 bases, there was a span of 12 bases. The CDR3 contains 13 residues. CDR3 bases: TGTGCCTGGAGTCCTGACATCAGGCAGCCCCAGCATTTT. Residues: CAWSPDIRQPQHF.

This chain links TRBV7-2 with TRBJ1-2; the D gene is possibly TRBD1 (6 bases). Germline V gene data show CDR1 as SGHTA and CDR2 as FQGNSA. Between the trimmed V and J ends, which lost 4 bases and 3 bases, there was a span of 9 bases. CDR3 size: 13 residues. Written as DNA, the CDR3 is TGTGCCAGCAGCTCCACAGGGTACTATGGCTACACCTTC. Its protein is CASSSTGYYGYTF.

This clone appeared a single time. V and J are TRBV5-1 and TRBJ2-1, with a weak D call TRBD1 (6 bases). V was pared by 4 bases and J by 5 bases, with 19 bases between. CDR1 SGHRS and CDR2 YFSETQ come from the germline V gene. The CDR3 loop spans 16 amino acids. The CDR3 reads CASSPTRTASHNEQFF. Written as DNA, the CDR3 is TGCGCCAGCAGCCCAACGCGGACAGCTAGTCACAATGAGCAGTTCTTC. The whole variable domain, filled in from reference TRBV5-1 and TRBJ2-1, reads KAGVTQTPRYLIKTRGQQVTLSCSPISGHRSVSWYQQTPGQGLQFLFEYFSETQRNKGNFPGRFSGRQFSNSRSEMNVSTLELGDSALYLCASSPTRTASHNEQFFGPGTRLTVL.

This clone was observed a single time. This chain uses TRBV19 with TRBJ1-1, with TRBD1 identical over 7 bases. Germline V gene lookup returns CDR1 LNHDA and CDR2 SQIVND (reference sequence). The CDR3 runs 15 residues. V shed 6 bases and J 1 base; nucleotides not matched to a gene: 8. CDR3 sequence (DNA): TGTGCCAGTAGGCATCTGGACAGGTCGAACACTGAAGCTTTCTTT. Protein product: CASRHLDRSNTEAFF.

This clone has more than one count but fewer than ten. This sequence joins TRBV10-1 and TRBJ2-5; possible D gene TRBD1, 6 bases. V was pared by 1 base and J by 2 bases, with 14 bases between. The CDR3 is made up of 16 amino acids. CDR1 and CDR2 from the germline V gene are WNHNN and SYGVQD (reference sequence). The CDR3 here is CASSEFWGPVQETQYF. DNA for the CDR3: TGCGCCAGCAGTGAGTTCTGGGGGCCGGTTCAAGAGACCCAGTACTTC.

In this sample, this clone turned up once. V is TRBV12-3 or TRBV12-4 and J is TRBJ1-1; TRBD1 might be the D (5 bases). The V end was cut by 3 bases, the J end by 1 base, with 6 bases between. The CDR3 extends over 13 amino acids. The CDR3 sequence is CASSFGGNTEAFF. The CDR3, as DNA: TGTGCCAGCAGTTTTGGGGGGAACACTGAAGCTTTCTTT.

The genes are TRBV4-2 and TRBJ1-5; D uncertain. Germline values: CDR1 LGHNA, CDR2 YNFKEQ. This CDR3 has 14 amino acids. Deletions cut 4 bases from V and 5 bases from J, with 12 bases between. The CDR3 sequence is CASSPLGNDQPQHF. Written as DNA, the CDR3 is TGTGCCAGCAGCCCCTTGGGCAACGATCAGCCCCAGCATTTT.